This TCR delta chain was sequenced during a study of γδ T cells in repeated Plasmodium falciparum infection. Study details: Age- and gender-matched Australian children served as comparison for malaria-exposed Malian children.

Flow sorting of PBMC yielded separate Vgamma9/Vdelta2+ and Vdelta2-negative gammadelta T cell populations for bulk repertoire analysis. CDR1 is GEAIGNYY, CDR2 EKD, per germline. This CDR3 contains 20 residues. TCRdb applied CATT to the multiplex PCR reads for clone calling. The repertoire includes about 93,000 delta-chain clones, 0.8% to 1% of them detected once, and 9.6% sits in the top ten. Findings and limits, study-wide: Vgamma9/Vdelta2+ T cells showed a stable polyclonal repertoire with shared TCRgamma sequences.

In regard to this clone: Its specificity is unknown. This DNA's translation differs at residue 14 from TCRdb's protein, which comes from a much larger clone; a read error is likely, and the protein shown is translated from the DNA.

The gene calls are TRDV2 and TRDJ3; possible D gene TRDD3, 6 bases. The J gene was not available in TCRdb and was assigned here by matching the DNA to germline segments. What was sequenced was gamma-delta T cells from blood. This sequence was found in a pool of human donors (malaria-infected and uninfected, not separated). CDR3 coding DNA: TGTGCCTGTGACACCGCGGGATCTAGGGGAAACTCCTGGGGCACCCGACAGATGTTTTTC. Protein: CACDTAGSRGNSWGTRQMFF.